This T cell receptor (beta chain) was identified during a study of T cell changes during pregnancy in multiple sclerosis. This CDR3 contains 15 residues. Trimming left V 1 base short and J 4 bases short, with 13 bases between. Germline values: CDR1 SEHNR, CDR2 FQNEAQ (reference sequence). Only in-frame clones appear in the TCRdb table, and some are missing; sequencing was by immunoSEQ multiplex PCR. There are 50,000 to 55,000 clones in the sample; 80% to 95% occur only once, and roughly 0.47% lies in the top ten. The sequenced sample was CD4+ T cells from peripheral blood mononuclear cells, obtained in the third trimester of pregnancy. This TCR came from a female donor with multiple sclerosis, enrolled in a pregnancy study. This chain joins TRBV7-9 and TRBJ1-2; D possibly corresponds to TRBD1 (5 bases). The CDR3 here is CASSLEVRGVYGYTF. In nucleotides, the CDR3 is TGTGCCAGCAGCTTAGAAGTCCGGGGGGTCTATGGCTACACCTTC.